Shown below are 28 T cell receptor beta chains from a single sample sequenced in a study of monozygotic twins with inflammatory bowel disease. TCRdb reprocessed the 5' RACE reads, with one entry per CDR3 protein and no DNA. Its table lists under 200,000 distinct CDR3 sequences. The sequenced sample consisted of blood. The receptor set was obtained from a human donor with ulcerative colitis or Crohn's disease, or a healthy co-twin of an affected twin (not recorded which).

The chain carries TRBV4-3 and TRBJ2-3; TCRdb selects TRBD2, and the lack of DNA leaves this call unchecked. Germline CDR1 reads LGHNA; CDR2 reads YSLEER. This CDR3 contains 17 residues. CDR3 protein: CASSQDLSLAGGDTQYF.

The chain uses TRBV11-3 and TRBJ2-1; TCRdb calls TRBD1, which cannot be checked without DNA. The CDR3 runs to 13 residues. Per the germline V gene, CDR1 is SGHNT and CDR2 is YENEEA. The CDR3: CASSLAGVNEQFF.

The V call is TRBV6-6, the J call TRBJ2-7; the D gene TCRdb calls, TRBD1, cannot be checked with no DNA. This CDR3 region has 14 residues. Germline V CDR1 and CDR2: MNHNY, SVGAGI (reference sequence). CDR3 residues: CASSYMTGAREQYF.

This rearrangement joins TRBV5-1 to TRBJ1-3; TCRdb proposes TRBD1, but this gene call is untestable without DNA. This CDR3 comprises 14 residues. The germline V gene encodes CDR1 SGHRS and CDR2 YFSETQ. The CDR3 here is CASSLAGTGDTIYF.

The chain employs TRBV29-1 and TRBJ1-5; TCRdb selects TRBD1, and the lack of DNA leaves this call unchecked. The CDR3 runs to 13 residues. Looked up from germline, CDR1 is SQVTM and CDR2 is ANQGSEA. CDR3 amino acids: CSARQNSNQPQHF. Based on the CDR3 plus reference TRBV29-1 and TRBJ1-5, the full variable domain is SAVISQKPSRDICQRGTSLTIQCQVDSQVTMMFWYRQQPGQSLTLIATANQGSEATYESGFVIDKFPISRPNLTFSTLTVSNMSPEDSSIYLCSARQNSNQPQHFGDGTRLSIL.

The chain employs TRBV5-6 and TRBJ2-2. CDR1 is SGHDT, CDR2 YYEEEE, per germline. This CDR3 comprises 13 residues. CDR3 loop: CASSPHSTGELFF.

The rearrangement joins TRBV29-1 to TRBJ2-1; TCRdb lists TRBD2, though no DNA is available to test this call. Germline loops: CDR1 SQVTM, CDR2 ANQGSEA. This CDR3 has 13 residues. CDR3 sequence reads: CSVARRREFGQFF.

The chain employs TRBV12-3 or TRBV12-4 and TRBJ1-1; TCRdb selects TRBD1, and the lack of DNA leaves this call unchecked. This CDR3 is 13 amino acids long. CDR3 loop: CASSIDRGTEAFF.

V usage is TRBV6-1 and J usage is TRBJ2-1; checking the TCRdb D call of TRBD1 is not possible without DNA. CDR1 is MNHNS and CDR2 is SASEGT in the germline V gene. This CDR3 spans 14 amino acids. The CDR3 reads CASSPPRDNNEQFF.

V is TRBV30 and J is TRBJ2-1; TCRdb names TRBD2, which stays unverified in the absence of DNA. This CDR3 has 12 amino acids. Looked up from germline, CDR1 is GTSNPN and CDR2 is SVGIG (reference sequence). Here the CDR3 reads CAAGLAVLGQFF.

CDR3 sequence: CASNRDANTPELFF. V usage is TRBV5-1 and J usage is TRBJ2-2; TCRdb designates TRBD1, a call that cannot be tested without DNA. Germline V CDR1 and CDR2: SGHRS, YFSETQ. The CDR3 has 14 residues.

The V call is TRBV7-8, the J call TRBJ1-5; TCRdb designates TRBD1, a call that cannot be tested without DNA. This CDR3 contains 14 residues. CDR1 and CDR2 from the germline V gene are SGHVS and FQNEAQ. CDR3 sequence: CASSLDRDHQPQHF.

CDR3 amino acids: CASSRDRASGNTIYF. This chain connects TRBV3-1 to TRBJ1-3. This CDR3 contains 15 residues. The germline gives CDR1 LGHDT, CDR2 YNNKEL (reference sequence). The whole variable domain, remainder taken from reference TRBV3-1 and TRBJ1-3, is DTAVSQTPKYLVTQMGNDKSIKCEQNLGHDTMYWYKQDSKKFLKIMFSYNNKELIINETVPNRFSPKSPDKAHLNLHINSLELGDSAVYFCASSRDRASGNTIYFGEGSWLTVV.

The chain joins TRBV29-1 to TRBJ2-3; TCRdb's D gene call, TRBD1, goes unchecked for lack of DNA. CDR1 is SQVTM, CDR2 ANQGSEA, per germline. This CDR3 has 14 residues. CDR3 sequence: CSVKTGGLTDTQYF.

The chain links TRBV10-3 to TRBJ1-5; TCRdb returns TRBD1, unconfirmable since there is no DNA. The germline gives CDR1 ENHRY, CDR2 SYGVKD. The CDR3 has 16 amino acids. The CDR3 is CAISDRTGGSNQPQHF.

The gene calls are TRBV7-2 and TRBJ2-5; the TCRdb call, TRBD2, lacks DNA for checking. CDR3 size: 14 residues. Germline V CDR1 and CDR2: SGHTA, FQGNSA. The CDR3 loop is CASSYTGGAETQYF. Together with reference TRBV7-2 and TRBJ2-5, the CDR3 gives the full variable domain: GAGVSQSPSNKVTEKGKDVELRCDPISGHTALYWYRQSLGQGLEFLIYFQGNSAPDKSGLPSDRFSAERTGGSVSTLTIQRTQQEDSAVYLCASSYTGGAETQYFGPGTRLLVL.

The chain couples TRBV2 to TRBJ2-1; TCRdb lists TRBD2, though no DNA is available to test this call. Germline-derived CDR1 and CDR2 are SNHLY and FYNNEI. This CDR3 has 13 amino acids. The CDR3 here is CAYLGGRTNEQFF.

V usage is TRBV11-3 and J usage is TRBJ2-1; TCRdb indicates TRBD1, and absent DNA this call remains unverified. This CDR3 is 15 amino acids long. Germline loops: CDR1 SGHNT, CDR2 YENEEA. This CDR3 reads CASSPGGTDYNEQFF.

The chain links TRBV6-2 or TRBV6-3 to TRBJ1-1; without DNA, the TCRdb call of TRBD1 cannot be checked. CDR1 is MNHEY, CDR2 SVGEGT, per germline. CDR3 length: 17 amino acids. The chain's CDR3 is CASSYRDRGLLNTDAFF.

The chain links TRBV6-6 to TRBJ1-5; with no DNA, the TCRdb D assignment of TRBD1 cannot be verified. Germline V gives CDR1 MNHNY, CDR2 SVGAGI (reference sequence). The CDR3 length is 14 residues. CDR3 protein: CASSYRQGNQPQHF.

This chain uses TRBV7-8 with TRBJ2-3; TCRdb designates TRBD2, a call that cannot be tested without DNA. The germline V gene has CDR1 SGHVS and CDR2 FQNEAQ. This CDR3 region has 18 residues. The CDR3 protein is CASSYPGLASGRTDTQYF.

The chain combines TRBV7-6 with TRBJ2-7. Germline values: CDR1 SGHVS, CDR2 FNYEAQ. The CDR3 is made up of 14 amino acids. The chain's CDR3 is CASSLRQGSYEQYF.

The chain combines TRBV2 with TRBJ2-5; TCRdb selects TRBD2, and the lack of DNA leaves this call unchecked. The V gene's germline CDR1 is SNHLY and CDR2 FYNNEI. The CDR3 contains 14 residues. The CDR3 sequence: CASRREREAETQYF.

The V and J genes are TRBV7-2 and TRBJ2-2; checking the TCRdb D call of TRBD1 is not possible without DNA. This CDR3 region has 13 residues. The germline gives CDR1 SGHTA, CDR2 FQGNSA. CDR3 loop: CASSYPLTGELFF. The whole variable domain, filled in from reference TRBV7-2 and TRBJ2-2, reads GAGVSQSPSNKVTEKGKDVELRCDPISGHTALYWYRQSLGQGLEFLIYFQGNSAPDKSGLPSDRFSAERTGGSVSTLTIQRTQQEDSAVYLCASSYPLTGELFFGEGSRLTVL.

CDR3 sequence: CSARGARDRETRRTSYEQYF. The gene calls are TRBV20-1 and TRBJ2-7; TCRdb indicates TRBD1, and absent DNA this call remains unverified. Germline loops: CDR1 DFQATT, CDR2 SNEGSKA (reference sequence). This CDR3 is 20 amino acids long.

V is TRBV28 and J is TRBJ2-5; there is no DNA to check the TCRdb D call of TRBD1. Germline lookup yields CDR1 MDHEN and CDR2 SYDVKM. The CDR3 length is 16 residues. This CDR3 is CASSLQTTGLQETQYF.

The chain has TRBV5-1 and TRBJ2-7; without DNA, the TCRdb call of TRBD1 cannot be checked. The CDR3 covers 14 residues. The V gene's germline CDR1 is SGHRS and CDR2 YFSETQ. This chain's CDR3 is CASSFQGAGYEQYF.

The V call is TRBV7-6, the J call TRBJ2-3. The germline gives CDR1 SGHVS, CDR2 FNYEAQ. The CDR3 loop spans 15 amino acids. CDR3: CASSWARLSTDTQYF. Supplemented by reference TRBV7-6 and TRBJ2-3, the full variable domain reads GAGVSQSPRYKVTKRGQDVALRCDPISGHVSLYWYRQALGQGPEFLTYFNYEAQQDKSGLPNDRFSAERPEGSISTLTIQRTEQRDSAMYRCASSWARLSTDTQYFGPGTRLTVL.